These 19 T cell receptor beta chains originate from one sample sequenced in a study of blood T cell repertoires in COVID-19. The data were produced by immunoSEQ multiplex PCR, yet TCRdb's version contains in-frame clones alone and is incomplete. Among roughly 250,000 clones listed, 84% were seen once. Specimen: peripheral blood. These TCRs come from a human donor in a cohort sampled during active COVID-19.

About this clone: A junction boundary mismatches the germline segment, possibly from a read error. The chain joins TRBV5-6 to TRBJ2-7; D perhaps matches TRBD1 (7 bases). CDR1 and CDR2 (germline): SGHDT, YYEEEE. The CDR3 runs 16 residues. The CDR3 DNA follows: TGTGCCAGCCGCTTATGGGGGGCAGGGGGATCCTACGAGCAGTACTTC. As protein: CASRLWGAGGSYEQYF.

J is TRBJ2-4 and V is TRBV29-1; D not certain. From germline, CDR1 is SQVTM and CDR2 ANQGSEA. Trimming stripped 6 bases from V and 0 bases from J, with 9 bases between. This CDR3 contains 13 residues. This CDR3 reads CSVANLAKNIQYF. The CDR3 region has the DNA TGCAGCGTCGCCAACTTAGCCAAAAACATTCAGTACTTC.

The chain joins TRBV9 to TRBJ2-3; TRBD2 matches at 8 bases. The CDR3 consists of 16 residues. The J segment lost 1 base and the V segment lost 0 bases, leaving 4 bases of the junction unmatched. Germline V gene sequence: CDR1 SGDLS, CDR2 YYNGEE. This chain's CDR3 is CASSVGREVRTDTQYF. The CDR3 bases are TGTGCCAGCAGCGTAGGGCGGGAGGTACGCACAGATACGCAGTATTTT.

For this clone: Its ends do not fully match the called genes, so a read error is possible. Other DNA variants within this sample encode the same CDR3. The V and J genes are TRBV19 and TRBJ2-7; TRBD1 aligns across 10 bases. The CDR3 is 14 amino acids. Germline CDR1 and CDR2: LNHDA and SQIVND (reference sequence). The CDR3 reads CASSIGQGAYEQYF. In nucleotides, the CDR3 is TGTGCCAGTAGTATAGGACAGGGGGCCTATGAGCAGTACTTC.

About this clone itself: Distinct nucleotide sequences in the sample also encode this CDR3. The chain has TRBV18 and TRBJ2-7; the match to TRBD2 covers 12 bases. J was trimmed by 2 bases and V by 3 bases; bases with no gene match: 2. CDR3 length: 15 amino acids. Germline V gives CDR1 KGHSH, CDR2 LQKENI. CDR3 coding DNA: TGTGCCAGCTCACCTCGGACTAGCGGGACCTACGAGCAGTACTTC. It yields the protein CASSPRTSGTYEQYF.

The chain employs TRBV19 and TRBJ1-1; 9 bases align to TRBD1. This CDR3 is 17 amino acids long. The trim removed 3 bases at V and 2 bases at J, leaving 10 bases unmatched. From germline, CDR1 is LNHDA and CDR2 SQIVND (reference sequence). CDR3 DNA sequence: TGTGCCAGTAGTATTTACCCTCGGACAGGGGACAACACTGAAGCTTTCTTT. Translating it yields CASSIYPRTGDNTEAFF.

CDR3 amino acids: CASSLDQGHYNEQFF. CDR3 nucleotides: TGTGCCAGCAGCTTAGACCAGGGGCATTACAATGAGCAGTTCTTC. The J gene is TRBJ2-1, the V gene TRBV7-9; tentatively, D is TRBD1 (6 bases). With 1 base removed from V and 4 bases from J, the gap between germline ends came to 11 bases. Germline assignment: CDR1 SEHNR and CDR2 FQNEAQ (reference sequence). The CDR3 has 15 residues.

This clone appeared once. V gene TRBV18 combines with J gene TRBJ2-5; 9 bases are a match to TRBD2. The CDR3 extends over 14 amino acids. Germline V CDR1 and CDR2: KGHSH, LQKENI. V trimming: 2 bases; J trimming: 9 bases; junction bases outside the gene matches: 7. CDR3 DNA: TGTGCCAGCTCACCAAAGGGGCTAGCGGGGTCCCAGTACTTC. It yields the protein CASSPKGLAGSQYF.

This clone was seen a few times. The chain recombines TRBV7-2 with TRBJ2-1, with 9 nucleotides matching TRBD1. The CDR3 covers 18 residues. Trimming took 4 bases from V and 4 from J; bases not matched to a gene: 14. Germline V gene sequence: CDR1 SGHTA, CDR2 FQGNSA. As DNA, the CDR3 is TGTGCCAGCAGCTCCTCTTGGACAGGGGAAGGCCAGTACAATGAGCAGTTCTTC. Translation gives CASSSSWTGEGQYNEQFF.

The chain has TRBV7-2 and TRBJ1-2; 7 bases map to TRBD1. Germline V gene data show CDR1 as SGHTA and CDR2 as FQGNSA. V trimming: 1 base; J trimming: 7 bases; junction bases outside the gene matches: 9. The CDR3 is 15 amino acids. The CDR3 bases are TGTGCCAGCAGCTTAGATCCGACAGGGTTCGGTGGCTACACCTTC. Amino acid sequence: CASSLDPTGFGGYTF.

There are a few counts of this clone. The CDR3 is CASSPHRTSERYYEQYF. The CDR3 DNA sequence: TGTGCCAGCAGTCCACACCGGACTAGCGAGAGGTACTACGAGCAGTACTTC. The chain joins TRBV6-6 to TRBJ2-7, with 9 bases matching TRBD2. This CDR3 is 17 amino acids long. Losses at the gene ends were 5 bases for V and 3 bases for J; bases not matched to a gene: 14. Germline CDR1 reads MNHNY; CDR2 reads SVGAGI (reference sequence).

The CDR3 nucleotides read TGTGCCAGCAGTTTATTTCCCCCTTCCCAGGTGGAAGCTTTCTTT. As protein: CASSLFPPSQVEAFF. The chain is built from TRBV28 and TRBJ1-1; D remains unclear. The CDR3 runs to 15 residues. The germline V gene has CDR1 MDHEN and CDR2 SYDVKM. The germline V and J ends were trimmed by 1 base and 8 bases, with 17 bases remaining between them.

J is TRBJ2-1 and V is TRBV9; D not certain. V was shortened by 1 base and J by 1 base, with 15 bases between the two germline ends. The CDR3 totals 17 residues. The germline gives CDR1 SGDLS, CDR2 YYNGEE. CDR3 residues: CASSVFGSSVSYNEQFF. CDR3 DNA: TGTGCCAGCAGCGTATTCGGGTCGTCTGTTTCCTACAATGAGCAGTTCTTC.

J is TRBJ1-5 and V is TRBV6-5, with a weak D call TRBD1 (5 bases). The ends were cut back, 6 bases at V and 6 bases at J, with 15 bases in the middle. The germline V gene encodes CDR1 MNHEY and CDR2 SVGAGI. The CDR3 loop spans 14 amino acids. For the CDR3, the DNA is TGTGCCAGCAGCCCCGGGGGGGGAAGTCAGCCCCAGCATTTT. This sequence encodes CASSPGGGSQPQHF.

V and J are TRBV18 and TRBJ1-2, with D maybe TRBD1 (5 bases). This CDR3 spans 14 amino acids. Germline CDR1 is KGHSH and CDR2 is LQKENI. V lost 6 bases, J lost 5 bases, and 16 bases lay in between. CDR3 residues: CASSEQGREYGYTF. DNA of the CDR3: TGTGCCAGCTCCGAGCAGGGCAGGGAATATGGCTACACCTTC.

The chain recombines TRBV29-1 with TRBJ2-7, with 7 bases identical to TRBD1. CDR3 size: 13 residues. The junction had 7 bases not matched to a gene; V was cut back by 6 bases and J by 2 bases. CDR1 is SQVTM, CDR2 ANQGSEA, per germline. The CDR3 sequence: CSVRTGTTYEQYF. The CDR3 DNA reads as TGCAGCGTAAGGACAGGAACAACCTACGAGCAGTACTTC.

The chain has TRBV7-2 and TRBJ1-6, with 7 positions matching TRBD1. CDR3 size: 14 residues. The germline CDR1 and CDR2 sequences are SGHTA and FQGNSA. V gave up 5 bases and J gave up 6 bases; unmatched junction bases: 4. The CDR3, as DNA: TGTGCCAGCAGCCCGGACAGGATTAATTCACCCCTCCACTTT. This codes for CASSPDRINSPLHF.

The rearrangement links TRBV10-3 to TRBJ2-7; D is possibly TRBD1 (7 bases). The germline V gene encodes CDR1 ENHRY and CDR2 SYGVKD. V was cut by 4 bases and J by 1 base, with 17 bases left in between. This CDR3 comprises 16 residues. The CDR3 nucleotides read TGTGCCATCAGTGGGAATCGACAGGGAGGATCCTACGAGCAGTACTTC. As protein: CAISGNRQGGSYEQYF.

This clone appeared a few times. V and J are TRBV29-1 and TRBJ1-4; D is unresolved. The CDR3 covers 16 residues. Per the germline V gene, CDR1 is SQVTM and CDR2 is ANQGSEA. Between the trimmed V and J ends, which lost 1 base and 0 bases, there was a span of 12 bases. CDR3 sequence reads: CSVEARDESTNEKLFF. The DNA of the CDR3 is TGCAGCGTTGAAGCACGAGATGAATCAACTAATGAAAAACTGTTTTTT.